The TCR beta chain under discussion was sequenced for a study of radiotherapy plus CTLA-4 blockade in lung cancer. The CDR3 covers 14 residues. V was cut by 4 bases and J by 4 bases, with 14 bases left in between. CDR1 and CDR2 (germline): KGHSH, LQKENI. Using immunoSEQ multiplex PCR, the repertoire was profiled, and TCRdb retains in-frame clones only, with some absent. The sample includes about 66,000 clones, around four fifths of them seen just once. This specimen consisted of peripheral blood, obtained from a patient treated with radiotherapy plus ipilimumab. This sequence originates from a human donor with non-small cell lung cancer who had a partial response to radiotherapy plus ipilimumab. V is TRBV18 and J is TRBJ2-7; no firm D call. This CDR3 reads CASSQTDKVYEQYF. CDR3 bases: TGTGCCAGCTCACAAACCGACAAGGTTTACGAGCAGTACTTC.